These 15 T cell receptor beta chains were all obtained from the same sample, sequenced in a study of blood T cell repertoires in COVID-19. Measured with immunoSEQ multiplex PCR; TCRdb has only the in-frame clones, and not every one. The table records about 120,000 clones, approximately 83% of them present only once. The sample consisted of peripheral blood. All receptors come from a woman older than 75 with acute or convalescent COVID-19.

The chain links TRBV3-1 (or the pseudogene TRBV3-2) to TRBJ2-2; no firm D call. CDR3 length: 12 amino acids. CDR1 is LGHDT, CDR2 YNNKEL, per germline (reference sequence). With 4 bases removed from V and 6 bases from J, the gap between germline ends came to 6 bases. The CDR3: CASSLISGELFF. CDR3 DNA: TGTGCCAGCAGCCTAATTTCCGGGGAGCTGTTTTTT.

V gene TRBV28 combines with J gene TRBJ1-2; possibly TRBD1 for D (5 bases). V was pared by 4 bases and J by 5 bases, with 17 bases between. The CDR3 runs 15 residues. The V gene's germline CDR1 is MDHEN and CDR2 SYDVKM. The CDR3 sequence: CASSSRGGVRYGYTF. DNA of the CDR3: TGTGCCAGCAGTTCCCGTGGGGGGGTCCGGTATGGCTACACCTTC.

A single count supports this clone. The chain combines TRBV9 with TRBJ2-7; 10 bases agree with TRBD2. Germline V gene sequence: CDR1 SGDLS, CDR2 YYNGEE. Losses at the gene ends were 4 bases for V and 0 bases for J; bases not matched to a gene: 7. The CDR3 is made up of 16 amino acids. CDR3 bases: TGTGCCAGCAGCCCACCTAGCGGGGGTAGCTCCTACGAGCAGTACGTC. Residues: CASSPPSGGSSYEQYV.

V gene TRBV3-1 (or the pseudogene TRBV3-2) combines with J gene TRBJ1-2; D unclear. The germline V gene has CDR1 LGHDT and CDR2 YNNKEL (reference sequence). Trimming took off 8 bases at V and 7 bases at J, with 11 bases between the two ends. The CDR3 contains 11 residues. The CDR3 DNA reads TGTGCCAGCTACCTAAGAAGTGGCTACACCTTC. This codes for CASYLRSGYTF.

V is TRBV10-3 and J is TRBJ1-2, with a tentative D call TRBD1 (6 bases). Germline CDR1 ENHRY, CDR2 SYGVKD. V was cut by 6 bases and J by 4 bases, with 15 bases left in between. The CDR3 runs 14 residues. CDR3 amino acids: CAIRPGQTSYGYTF. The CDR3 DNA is TGTGCCATCAGACCTGGACAGACCTCCTATGGCTACACCTTC.

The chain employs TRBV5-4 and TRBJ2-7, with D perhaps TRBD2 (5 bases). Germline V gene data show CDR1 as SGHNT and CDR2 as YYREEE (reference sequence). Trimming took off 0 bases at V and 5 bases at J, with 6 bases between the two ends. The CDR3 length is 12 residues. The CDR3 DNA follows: TGTGCCAGCAGCTTGGCGGGGAACGAGCAGTACGTC. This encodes CASSLAGNEQYV.

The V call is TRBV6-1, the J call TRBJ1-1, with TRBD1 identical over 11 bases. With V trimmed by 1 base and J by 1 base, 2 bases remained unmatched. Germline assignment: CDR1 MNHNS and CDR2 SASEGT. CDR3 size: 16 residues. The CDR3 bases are TGTGCCAGCAGTGAAGGGACAGGGGGCCCGAACACTGAAGCTTTCTTT. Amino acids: CASSEGTGGPNTEAFF.

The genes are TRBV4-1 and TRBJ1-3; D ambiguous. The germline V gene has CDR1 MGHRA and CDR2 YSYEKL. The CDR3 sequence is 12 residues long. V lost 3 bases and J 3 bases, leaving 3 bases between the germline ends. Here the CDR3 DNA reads TGCGCCAGCAGCCAGAGTGGAAACACCATATATTTT. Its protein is CASSQSGNTIYF.

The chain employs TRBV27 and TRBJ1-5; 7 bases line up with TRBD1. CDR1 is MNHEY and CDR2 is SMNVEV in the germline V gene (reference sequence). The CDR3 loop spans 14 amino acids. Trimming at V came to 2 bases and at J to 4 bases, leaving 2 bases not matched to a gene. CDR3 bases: TGTGCCAGCAGTTTACAGGGGGGAAATCAGCCCCAGCATTTT. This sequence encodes CASSLQGGNQPQHF.

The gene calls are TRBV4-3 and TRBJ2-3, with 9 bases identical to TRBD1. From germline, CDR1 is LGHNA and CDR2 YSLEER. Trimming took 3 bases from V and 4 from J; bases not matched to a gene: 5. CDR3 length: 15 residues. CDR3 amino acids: CASSQGNRGPDTQYF. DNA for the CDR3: TGCGCCAGCAGCCAGGGGAACAGGGGGCCAGATACGCAGTATTTT.

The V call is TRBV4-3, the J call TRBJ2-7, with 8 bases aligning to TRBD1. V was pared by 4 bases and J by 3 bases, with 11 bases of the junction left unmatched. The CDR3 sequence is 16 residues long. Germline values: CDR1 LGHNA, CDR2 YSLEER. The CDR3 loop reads CASSRLPGQGGYEQYF. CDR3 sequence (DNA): TGCGCCAGCAGCCGCCTTCCTGGACAGGGAGGCTACGAGCAGTACTTC.

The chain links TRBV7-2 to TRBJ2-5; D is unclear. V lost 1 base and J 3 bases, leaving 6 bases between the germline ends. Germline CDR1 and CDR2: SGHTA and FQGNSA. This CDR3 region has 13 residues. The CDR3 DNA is TGTGCCAGCAGCTTAGTAACAGAAGAGACCCAGTACTTC. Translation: CASSLVTEETQYF.

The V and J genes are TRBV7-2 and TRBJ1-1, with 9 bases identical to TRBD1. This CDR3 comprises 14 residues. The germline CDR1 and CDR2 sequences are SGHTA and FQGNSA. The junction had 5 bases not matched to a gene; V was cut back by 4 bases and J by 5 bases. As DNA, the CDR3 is TGTGCCAGCAGCTGGGACAGGGATGGGACTGAAGCTTTCTTT. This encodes CASSWDRDGTEAFF.

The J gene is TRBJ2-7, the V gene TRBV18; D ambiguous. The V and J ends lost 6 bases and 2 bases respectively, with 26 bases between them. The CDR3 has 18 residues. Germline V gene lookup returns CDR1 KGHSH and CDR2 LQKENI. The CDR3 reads CASSRTGRFGSPAYEQYV. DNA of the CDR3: TGTGCCAGCTCTCGAACTGGCCGCTTCGGGTCGCCAGCCTACGAGCAGTACGTC.

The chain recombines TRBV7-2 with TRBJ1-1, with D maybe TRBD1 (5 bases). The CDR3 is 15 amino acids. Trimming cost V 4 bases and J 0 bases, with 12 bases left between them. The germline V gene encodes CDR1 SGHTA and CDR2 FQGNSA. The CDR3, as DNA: TGTGCCAGCAGCTGGACGACAGCCCTGAACACTGAAGCTTTCTTT. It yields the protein CASSWTTALNTEAFF.